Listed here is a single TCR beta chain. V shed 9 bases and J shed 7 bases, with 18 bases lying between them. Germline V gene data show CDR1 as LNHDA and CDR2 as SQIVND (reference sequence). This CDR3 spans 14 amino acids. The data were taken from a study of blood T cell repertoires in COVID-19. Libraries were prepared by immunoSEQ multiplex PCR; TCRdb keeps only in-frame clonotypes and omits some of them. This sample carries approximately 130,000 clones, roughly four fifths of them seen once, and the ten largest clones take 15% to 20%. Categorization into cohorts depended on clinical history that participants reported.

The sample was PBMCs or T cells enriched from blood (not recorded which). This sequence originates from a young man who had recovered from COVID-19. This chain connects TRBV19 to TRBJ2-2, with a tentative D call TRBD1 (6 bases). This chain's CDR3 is CASKFLQGYGELFF. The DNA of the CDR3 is TGTGCCAGCAAGTTTCTACAGGGTTACGGGGAGCTGTTTTTT.